This T cell receptor beta chain was sequenced during a study of OX40 agonist ivuxolimab in advanced cancers. Study conclusions and caveats: The antigens recognized by the expanded peripheral T cells, that is their antigen specificity, were not determined.

With respect to this clone: As yet, its antigen is unknown.

Assay: immunoSEQ multiplex PCR; the TCRdb copy retains only in-frame clones and omits some. This table holds nearly 20,000 clones, roughly 90% found once. The material was CD4+ or CD8+ T cells sorted from blood, obtained in a trial of the OX40 agonist ivuxolimab. The clonotype was recovered from an adult with an advanced solid tumor such as melanoma, head and neck, liver or kidney cancer.

CDR3 residues: CASTKGPTDNEQFF. The CDR3 nucleotides are TGCGCCAGCACCAAAGGGCCGACGGACAATGAGCAGTTCTTC. V usage is TRBV4-3 and J usage is TRBJ2-1; D remains unclear. CDR3 length equals 14 residues. Trimming took 7 bases from V and 5 from J, leaving 15 bases between them. CDR1 is LGHNA and CDR2 is YSLEER in the germline V gene.